This entry features one T cell receptor beta chain sequence. Antigen unknown. These data come from a study of beta chain features in type 1 diabetes. Each sorted population was over 98% pure. General study points: Among patients, naive, central memory and Treg TCRB repertoires appeared more similar than among healthy donors. When Type 1 diabetes patients were examined, their TCRB CDR3s proved moderately but significantly shorter in all four CD4+ subsets.

Expressed TCRB transcripts were sequenced, since all the RNA that had been isolated was reverse transcribed. Samples of naive, central memory and regulatory T cells yielded a mean of about 3.5 million reads. Clones were read by immunoSEQ multiplex PCR, and TCRdb kept only the in-frame ones, dropping some. The sample has 30,000 or so clones; less than 70% are singletons. Trimming at V came to 5 bases and at J to 7 bases, leaving 5 bases not matched to a gene. Per the germline V gene, CDR1 is SGHVS and CDR2 is FQNEAQ. This CDR3 has 14 amino acids. The receptor was isolated from a woman aged 30 to 39 with type 1 diabetes. The material sequenced was Tregs from blood. The chain combines TRBV7-8 with TRBJ1-4; 9 positions agree with TRBD1. The CDR3 protein is CASSGTGWGEKLFF. The CDR3 region has the DNA TGTGCCAGCAGCGGGACAGGGTGGGGTGAAAAACTGTTTTTT.